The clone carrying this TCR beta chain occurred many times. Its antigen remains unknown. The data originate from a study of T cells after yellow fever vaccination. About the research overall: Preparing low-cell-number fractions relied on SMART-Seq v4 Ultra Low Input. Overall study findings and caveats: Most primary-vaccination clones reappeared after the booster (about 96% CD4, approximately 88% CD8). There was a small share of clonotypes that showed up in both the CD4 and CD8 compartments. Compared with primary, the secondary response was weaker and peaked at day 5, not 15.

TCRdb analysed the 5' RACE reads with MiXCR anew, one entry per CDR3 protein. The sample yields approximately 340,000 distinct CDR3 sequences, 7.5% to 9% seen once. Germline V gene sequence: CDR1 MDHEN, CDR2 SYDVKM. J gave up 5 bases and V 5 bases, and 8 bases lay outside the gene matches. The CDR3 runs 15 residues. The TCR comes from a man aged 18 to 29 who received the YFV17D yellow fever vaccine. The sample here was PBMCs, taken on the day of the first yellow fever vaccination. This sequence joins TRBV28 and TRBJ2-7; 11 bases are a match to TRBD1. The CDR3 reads CASSKGQGEVDEQYF. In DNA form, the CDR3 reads TGTGCCAGCAGTAAGGGACAGGGGGAAGTGGACGAGCAGTACTTC.